The clone carrying this T cell receptor beta chain was counted a single time. Its matching antigen is unknown. Sequencing used immunoSEQ multiplex PCR; TCRdb keeps in-frame clones, though not all of them. Of some 35,000 clones detected, more than 80% appear once; the ten largest clones hold 9.5% to 13%. This sample was included in a study of a mutant IDH1 vaccine in newly diagnosed glioma. Time point specified: week 5, during vaccination. Doses comprised 300 ug of mutant IDH1 20-mer peptide each, plus topical imiquimod. The sample was PBMCs, taken from a glioma patient whose treatment included an IDH1 peptide vaccine. The clonotype originates from a man aged 50-60 years with glioma.

CDR3 nucleotide sequence: TGCGCCAGCAGTGCTCTCAGGCCAGGGACCGGGGAGCTGTTTTTT. Its translation is CASSALRPGTGELFF. The chain is built from TRBV10-2 and TRBJ2-2, with D possibly TRBD1 on 5 matching bases. The germline V gene has CDR1 WSHSY and CDR2 SAAADI. With 4 bases removed from V and 5 bases from J, the gap between germline ends came to 14 bases. CDR3 size: 15 residues.